One and the same sample provided the 32 T cell receptor beta chains below, sequenced in a study of shared clonotypes between healthy human individuals (dated by TCRdb to 2020 to 2022). The method was the immunoSEQ multiplex PCR assay. The immuneACCESS repertoire file appears here via TCRdb, limited to in-frame rearrangements. These files lack a portion of the clones; in checked studies, under half of the deficit traces to unresolved V genes, and the cause of the others is not known. Counted in this sample were roughly 2.5 million clones; about 92% of them appeared once. The ten largest clones add up to over 0.12% of the sample. The sample consisted of naive CD4+ T cells sorted from blood. Taken with the paper, the label for cell subset or site translates to: CD45RA+ positively selected. The receptors were gathered from a man aged 18 to 30 in good health.

The chain carries TRBV5-1 and TRBJ2-3; TRBD2 might be the D (6 bases). Looked up from germline, CDR1 is SGHRS and CDR2 is YFSETQ. The CDR3 consists of 14 residues. The V end was cut by 0 bases, the J end by 12 bases, with 17 bases between. CDR3 DNA sequence: TGCGCCAGCAGCTTGGAATACGGGAGAGGGGACCAGTATTTT. Translated: CASSLEYGRGDQYF.

This chain connects TRBV6-5 to TRBJ2-7; D not certain. The CDR3 is 14 amino acids. Between the trimmed V and J ends, which lost 2 bases and 0 bases, there was a span of 8 bases. CDR1 MNHEY and CDR2 SVGAGI come from the germline V gene. This chain's CDR3 is CASSYQESSYEQYF. CDR3 sequence (DNA): TGTGCCAGCAGTTACCAAGAGAGCTCCTACGAGCAGTACTTC.

The chain joins TRBV7-2 to TRBJ2-4; possibly TRBD1 for D (5 bases). This CDR3 spans 14 amino acids. From germline, CDR1 is SGHTA and CDR2 FQGNSA. Trimming took 5 bases from V and 7 from J, leaving 15 bases between them. DNA of the CDR3: TGTGCCAGCAGCCTCAGGGTGGATGGGAACATTCAGTACTTC. It yields the protein CASSLRVDGNIQYF.

The chain carries TRBV5-8 and TRBJ2-3, with TRBD2 identical over 12 bases. The length of the CDR3 is 16 residues. Per germline, CDR1 SGHTS and CDR2 YDEGEE. J was trimmed by 2 bases and V by 0 bases; bases with no gene match: 1. The CDR3 DNA reads TGTGCCAGCAGCTTGGGACTAGCGGGAGACACAGATACGCAGTATTTT. Translating it yields CASSLGLAGDTDTQYF.

V gene TRBV6-5 combines with J gene TRBJ1-5, with D hard to call. CDR3 length equals 16 residues. In germline, CDR1 is MNHEY, CDR2 SVGAGI. Trimming removed 0 bases from V and 0 bases from J, with 9 bases in between. CDR3 nucleotide sequence: TGTGCCAGCAGTTACTCGGCCGCAAATAGCAATCAGCCCCAGCATTTT. Translated, it gives CASSYSAANSNQPQHF.

This clone was seen just once. This chain uses TRBV19 with TRBJ2-7, with TRBD2 matching over 8 bases. Per the germline V gene, CDR1 is LNHDA and CDR2 is SQIVND (reference sequence). Unmatched junction bases numbered 6, after V lost 2 bases and J lost 6 bases. CDR3 size: 14 residues. CDR3 residues: CASSINGLASEQYF. The CDR3 nucleotides are TGTGCCAGTAGTATAAACGGACTAGCATCCGAGCAGTACTTC.

The chain links TRBV10-3 to TRBJ1-1; TRBD1 matches at 8 bases. V shed 6 bases, J shed 0 bases, and the junction held 12 bases outside the gene matches. This CDR3 is built from 17 residues. Germline CDR1 is ENHRY and CDR2 is SYGVKD. The CDR3 DNA follows: TGTGCCATCAGGGCTCCCGGACAGGGAGTCCTGAACACTGAAGCTTTCTTT. Residues: CAIRAPGQGVLNTEAFF.

The rearrangement links TRBV5-4 to TRBJ2-3, with a tentative D call TRBD1 (6 bases). With 4 bases removed from V and 1 base from J, the gap between germline ends came to 16 bases. Germline V CDR1 and CDR2: SGHNT, YYREEE (reference sequence). This CDR3 spans 16 amino acids. The CDR3 is CASSVGRGLGTDTQYF. Here the CDR3 DNA reads TGTGCCAGCAGCGTTGGCAGGGGTTTAGGCACAGATACGCAGTATTTT. Full variable domain (missing parts from reference TRBV5-4 and TRBJ2-3): ETGVTQSPTHLIKTRGQQVTLRCSSQSGHNTVSWYQQALGQGPQFIFQYYREEENGRGNFPPRFSGLQFPNYSSELNVNALELDDSALYLCASSVGRGLGTDTQYFGPGTRLTVL.

The CDR3 DNA follows: TGTGCCATCAGCGGGGACAGTTCCTACGAGCAGTACTTC. It encodes CAISGDSSYEQYF. This chain joins TRBV10-3 and TRBJ2-7; 7 nucleotides line up with TRBD1. After removal of 6 bases from V and 1 base from J, the junction contained 3 bases not matched to a gene. The CDR3 has 13 residues. Germline CDR1 is ENHRY and CDR2 is SYGVKD.

This chain links TRBV11-3 with TRBJ2-1; D gene uncertain. V was shortened by 1 base and J by 7 bases, with 8 bases between the two germline ends. From germline, CDR1 is SGHNT and CDR2 YENEEA. The CDR3 loop spans 13 amino acids. The CDR3 nucleotides are TGTGCCAGCAGCTTAGTCCCCTCTAATGAGCAGTTCTTC. Its translation: CASSLVPSNEQFF.

The gene calls are TRBV7-2 and TRBJ2-3, with D perhaps matching TRBD2 (6 bases). The V gene's germline CDR1 is SGHTA and CDR2 FQGNSA. The CDR3 loop spans 14 amino acids. Trimming removed 0 bases at V and 4 bases at J, with 8 bases between. CDR3 loop: CASSLAWGADTQYF. CDR3 sequence (DNA): TGTGCCAGCAGCTTAGCCTGGGGGGCAGATACGCAGTATTTT.

The sample holds one count of this clone. The chain links TRBV5-1 to TRBJ1-1; TRBD1 aligns across 9 bases. Germline V CDR1 and CDR2: SGHRS, YFSETQ. The V and J ends lost 4 bases and 4 bases, in that order; junction bases with no gene match: 8. The CDR3 contains 15 residues. CDR3 protein: CASSVTGGDGTEAFF. In DNA form, the CDR3 reads TGCGCCAGCAGCGTAACAGGGGGCGATGGCACTGAAGCTTTCTTT.

The chain recombines TRBV7-3 with TRBJ2-2, with 9 bases matching TRBD1. This CDR3 has 15 amino acids. Trimming took 4 bases from V and 8 from J; bases not matched to a gene: 8. Germline V gene data show CDR1 as SGHTA and CDR2 as FQGTGA. The CDR3 protein is CASSSKDRGRGELFF. In nucleotides, the CDR3 is TGTGCCAGCAGCTCCAAGGACAGGGGTCGAGGGGAGCTGTTTTTT.

This rearrangement joins TRBV18 to TRBJ2-7; 11 bases are a match to TRBD1. CDR3 length: 13 amino acids. Germline-derived CDR1 and CDR2 are KGHSH and LQKENI. The V and J ends lost 6 bases and 6 bases, in that order; junction bases with no gene match: 4. CDR3 DNA: TGTGCCAGCTCTGCGGACAGGGGGCGCGAGCAGTACTTC. This translates into CASSADRGREQYF. The variable domain in full, with the rest retrieved from reference TRBV18 and TRBJ2-7, is NAGVMQNPRHLVRRRGQEARLRCSPMKGHSHVYWYRQLPEEGLKFMVYLQKENIIDESGMPKERFSAEFPKEGPSILRIQQVVRGDSAAYFCASSADRGREQYFGPGTRLTVT.

This clone was observed once. This rearrangement joins TRBV19 to TRBJ2-5; TRBD2 agrees at 7 bases. The CDR3 contains 19 residues. J gave up 3 bases and V 3 bases, and 19 bases lay outside the gene matches. Germline-derived CDR1 and CDR2 are LNHDA and SQIVND (reference sequence). The CDR3 DNA sequence: TGTGCCAGTAGTATTTCCGGGGGGAGCCGACTAGGGCCTAAAGAGACCCAGTACTTC. It yields the protein CASSISGGSRLGPKETQYF.

The chain is built from TRBV5-1 and TRBJ1-2; possibly TRBD1 for D (5 bases). V was cut by 0 bases and J by 5 bases, with 17 bases left in between. The CDR3 loop spans 16 amino acids. The germline V gene has CDR1 SGHRS and CDR2 YFSETQ. The CDR3 sequence is CASSLDVGEGFYGYTF. The CDR3 nucleotides read TGCGCCAGCAGCTTGGATGTCGGGGAGGGGTTTTATGGCTACACCTTC. The complete variable domain, with remaining parts taken from reference TRBV5-1 and TRBJ1-2, reads KAGVTQTPRYLIKTRGQQVTLSCSPISGHRSVSWYQQTPGQGLQFLFEYFSETQRNKGNFPGRFSGRQFSNSRSEMNVSTLELGDSALYLCASSLDVGEGFYGYTFGSGTRLTVV.

The gene calls are TRBV18 and TRBJ1-5; possibly TRBD1 for D (5 bases). The CDR3 is made up of 16 amino acids. Germline loops: CDR1 KGHSH, CDR2 LQKENI. V lost 3 bases and J lost 0, with 12 bases in between. The CDR3 DNA reads as TGTGCCAGCTCACCGAGACAGATCCCTAGCAATCAGCCCCAGCATTTT. Protein product: CASSPRQIPSNQPQHF. The whole variable domain, filled in from reference TRBV18 and TRBJ1-5, reads NAGVMQNPRHLVRRRGQEARLRCSPMKGHSHVYWYRQLPEEGLKFMVYLQKENIIDESGMPKERFSAEFPKEGPSILRIQQVVRGDSAAYFCASSPRQIPSNQPQHFGDGTRLSIL.

The J gene is TRBJ2-7, the V gene TRBV28; a possible D gene is TRBD2 (5 bases). Germline values: CDR1 MDHEN, CDR2 SYDVKM. Trimming took off 6 bases at V and 0 bases at J, with 12 bases between the two ends. There are 14 residues in the CDR3. The CDR3 here is CASRAGGGSYEQYF. In nucleotides, the CDR3 is TGTGCCAGCAGGGCAGGAGGTGGCTCCTACGAGCAGTACTTC.

J is TRBJ1-1 and V is TRBV5-1; D is possibly TRBD1 (6 bases). Trimming took 7 bases from V and 8 from J, leaving 24 bases between them. There are 15 residues in the CDR3. Germline V gene lookup returns CDR1 SGHRS and CDR2 YFSETQ. CDR3 residues: CASRSLTRTEKEAFF. CDR3 sequence (DNA): TGCGCCAGCCGATCACTAACCAGGACAGAAAAAGAAGCTTTCTTT.

The chain is built from TRBV9 and TRBJ2-1; D gene ambiguous. CDR3 size: 16 residues. V was trimmed by 0 bases and J by 5 bases, leaving 15 bases between them. CDR1 is SGDLS, CDR2 YYNGEE, per germline. In nucleotides, the CDR3 is TGTGCCAGCAGCGTAGGTGGAGAACTGGGGAACAATGAGCAGTTCTTC. Its translation is CASSVGGELGNNEQFF.

The V call is TRBV19, the J call TRBJ1-5, with D maybe TRBD1 (5 bases). Germline V gene data show CDR1 as LNHDA and CDR2 as SQIVND (reference sequence). The CDR3 has 15 amino acids. Trimming stripped 4 bases from V and 0 bases from J, with 10 bases between. The CDR3 sequence: CASSTQGNSNQPQHF. In DNA, the CDR3 is TGTGCCAGTAGTACCCAGGGTAATAGCAATCAGCCCCAGCATTTT. Combining the CDR3 with reference TRBV19 and TRBJ1-5 gives the whole variable domain DGGITQSPKYLFRKEGQNVTLSCEQNLNHDAMYWYRQDPGQGLRLIYYSQIVNDFQKGDIAEGYSVSREKKESFPLTVTSAQKNPTAFYLCASSTQGNSNQPQHFGDGTRLSIL.

The chain links TRBV5-6 to TRBJ2-1; 7 nucleotides line up with TRBD1. The CDR3 length is 14 residues. The V segment lost 2 bases and the J segment 4 bases; nucleotides outside the gene matches: 3. Germline loops: CDR1 SGHDT, CDR2 YYEEEE. The CDR3 DNA reads TGTGCCAGCAGCTTACCGGGACAGTACAATGAGCAGTTCTTC. This codes for CASSLPGQYNEQFF.

The V and J genes are TRBV2 and TRBJ1-2, with D possibly matching TRBD1 (6 bases). Trimming took 3 bases from V and 6 from J, leaving 11 bases between them. Germline CDR1 and CDR2: SNHLY and FYNNEI. The CDR3 has 13 amino acids. CDR3 DNA: TGTGCCAGCAGTGAGCAGGGGTTAAATGGCTACACCTTC. Its translation: CASSEQGLNGYTF.

This clone has a single count. CDR3 loop: CAISADRVMNTEAFF. For the CDR3, the DNA is TGTGCCATCAGTGCGGACCGTGTCATGAACACTGAAGCTTTCTTT. The V gene is TRBV10-3, the J gene TRBJ1-1; no firm D call. Looked up from germline, CDR1 is ENHRY and CDR2 is SYGVKD. There are 15 residues in the CDR3. Trimming pared 4 bases from V and 0 bases from J, leaving 12 bases between.

V is TRBV4-3 and J is TRBJ1-2; D unclear. The V gene lost 0 bases and the J gene lost 1 base, with 9 bases spanning the gap. Germline V gives CDR1 LGHNA, CDR2 YSLEER. The CDR3 loop spans 15 amino acids. The CDR3 bases are TGCGCCAGCAGCCAAGAAGAGGATGGTAACTATGGCTACACCTTC. Translation: CASSQEEDGNYGYTF.

The J gene is TRBJ2-1, the V gene TRBV6-1; TRBD2 matches 9 bases. V shed 7 bases, J shed 9 bases, and the junction held 13 bases outside the gene matches. The CDR3 covers 15 residues. Germline V gene sequence: CDR1 MNHNS, CDR2 SASEGT. The CDR3, as DNA: TGTGCCAGCACTACGCAGGGGGGACTAGCCGGTGAGCAGTTCTTC. It yields the protein CASTTQGGLAGEQFF.

The V gene is TRBV27, the J gene TRBJ2-1; 7 bases map to TRBD2. CDR3 length equals 17 residues. The J segment lost 7 bases and the V segment lost 2 bases, leaving 14 bases of the junction unmatched. Germline V gene sequence: CDR1 MNHEY, CDR2 SMNVEV (reference sequence). The chain's CDR3 is CASSLHRGGWTTNEQFF. The CDR3 DNA follows: TGTGCCAGCAGTTTACACCGCGGGGGTTGGACAACAAATGAGCAGTTCTTC.

Comments on this clone: Within the sample, other DNA sequences also encode this same CDR3. The chain couples TRBV18 to TRBJ2-7; 10 nucleotides agree with TRBD2. This CDR3 contains 14 residues. CDR1 is KGHSH, CDR2 LQKENI, per germline. V dropped 3 bases and J dropped 3; count of bases not matched to a gene: 2. CDR3 in amino acids: CASSPASGSYEQYF. CDR3 DNA: TGTGCCAGCTCACCCGCTAGCGGGAGCTACGAGCAGTACTTC.

The V and J genes are TRBV28 and TRBJ1-4, with TRBD1 as a possible D gene (5 bases). Trimming shortened V by 1 base and J by 7 bases, and 13 bases separated the two germline ends. Germline V lookup: CDR1 MDHEN, CDR2 SYDVKM. The CDR3 is 15 amino acids. The CDR3 protein is CASSLSGLGGEKLFF. The CDR3 bases are TGTGCCAGCAGTTTATCGGGGTTGGGGGGTGAAAAACTGTTTTTT.

The chain uses TRBV18 and TRBJ1-2, with D unresolved. Germline CDR1 reads KGHSH; CDR2 reads LQKENI. With 2 bases removed from V and 0 bases from J, the gap between germline ends came to 13 bases. The CDR3 contains 16 residues. The CDR3: CASSPESGSANYGYTF. The CDR3 DNA reads TGTGCCAGCTCACCAGAGAGCGGCAGCGCTAACTATGGCTACACCTTC.

The chain has TRBV6-5 and TRBJ1-5; D is ambiguous. Germline CDR1 MNHEY, CDR2 SVGAGI. This CDR3 region has 15 residues. V lost 3 bases, J lost 2 bases, and 11 bases lay in between. The CDR3 sequence is CASSYRAGGNQPQHF. CDR3 coding DNA: TGTGCCAGCAGTTATCGGGCCGGGGGCAATCAGCCCCAGCATTTT.

Turning to this clone: The junction departs from the called germline gene at one end, perhaps through a read error. V and J are TRBV7-7 and TRBJ2-7, with D unclear. The CDR3 spans 15 residues. Germline CDR1 is SSHAT and CDR2 is FNYEAQ (reference sequence). This CDR3 is CASSRFPVPSYEQYF. CDR3 nucleotides: TGTGCTAGCAGTCGCTTCCCCGTTCCCTCCTACGAGCAGTACTTC. The whole variable domain, filled in from reference TRBV7-7 and TRBJ2-7, reads GAGVSQSPRYKVTKRGQDVTLRCDPISSHATLYWYQQALGQGPEFLTYFNYEAQPDKSGLPSDRFSAERPEGSISTLTIQRTEQRDSAMYRCASSRFPVPSYEQYFGPGTRLTVT.